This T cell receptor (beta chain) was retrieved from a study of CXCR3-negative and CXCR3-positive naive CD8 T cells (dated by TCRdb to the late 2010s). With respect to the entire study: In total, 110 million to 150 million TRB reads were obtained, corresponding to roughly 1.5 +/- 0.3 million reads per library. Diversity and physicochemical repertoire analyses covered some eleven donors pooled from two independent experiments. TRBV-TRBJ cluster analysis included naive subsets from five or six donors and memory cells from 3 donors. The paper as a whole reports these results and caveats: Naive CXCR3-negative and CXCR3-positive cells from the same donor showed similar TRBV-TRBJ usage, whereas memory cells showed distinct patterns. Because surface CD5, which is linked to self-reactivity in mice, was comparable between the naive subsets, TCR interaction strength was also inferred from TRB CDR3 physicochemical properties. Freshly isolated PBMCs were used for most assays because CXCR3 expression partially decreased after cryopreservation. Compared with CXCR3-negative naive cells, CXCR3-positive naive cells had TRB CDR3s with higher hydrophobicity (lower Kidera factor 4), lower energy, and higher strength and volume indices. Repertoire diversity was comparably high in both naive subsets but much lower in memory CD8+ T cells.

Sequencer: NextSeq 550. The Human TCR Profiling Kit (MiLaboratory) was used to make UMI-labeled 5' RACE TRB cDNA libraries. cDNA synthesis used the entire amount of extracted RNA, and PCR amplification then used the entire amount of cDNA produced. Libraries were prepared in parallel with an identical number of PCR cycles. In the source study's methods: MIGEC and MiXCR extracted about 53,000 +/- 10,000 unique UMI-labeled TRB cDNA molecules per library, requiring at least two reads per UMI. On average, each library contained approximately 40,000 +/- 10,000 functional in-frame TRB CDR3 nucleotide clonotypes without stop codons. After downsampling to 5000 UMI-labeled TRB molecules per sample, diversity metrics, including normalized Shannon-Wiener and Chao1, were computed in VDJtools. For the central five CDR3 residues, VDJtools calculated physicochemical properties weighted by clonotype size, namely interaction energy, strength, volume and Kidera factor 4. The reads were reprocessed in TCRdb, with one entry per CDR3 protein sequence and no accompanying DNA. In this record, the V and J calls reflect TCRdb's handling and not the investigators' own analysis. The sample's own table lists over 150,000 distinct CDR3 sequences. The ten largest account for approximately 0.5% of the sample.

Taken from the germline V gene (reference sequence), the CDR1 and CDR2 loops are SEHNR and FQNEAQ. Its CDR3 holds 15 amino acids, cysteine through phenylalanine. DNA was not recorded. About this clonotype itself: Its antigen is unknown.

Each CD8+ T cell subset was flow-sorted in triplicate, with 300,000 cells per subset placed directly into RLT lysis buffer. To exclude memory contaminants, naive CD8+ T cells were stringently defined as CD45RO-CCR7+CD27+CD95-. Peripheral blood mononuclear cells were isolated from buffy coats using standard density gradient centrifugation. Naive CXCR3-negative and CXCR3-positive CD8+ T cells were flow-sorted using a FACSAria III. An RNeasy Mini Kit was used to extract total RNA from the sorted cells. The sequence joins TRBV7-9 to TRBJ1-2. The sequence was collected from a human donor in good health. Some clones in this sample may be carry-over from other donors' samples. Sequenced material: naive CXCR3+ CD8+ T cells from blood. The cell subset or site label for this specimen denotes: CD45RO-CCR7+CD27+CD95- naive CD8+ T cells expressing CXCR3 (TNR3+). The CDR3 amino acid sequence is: CASSRPSGGNYGYTF.